The sequence of this T cell receptor (beta chain) was determined in a study of blood T cell repertoires in COVID-19. Study summary: Samples came from the United States, Italy and Spain, spanning acute and convalescent COVID-19. T cells, B-cell-depleted T cells, or PBMCs provided the cDNA or gDNA that served as material.

In the original processing: Reference gene primer amplification gave nucleated cell count estimates. The protocol was immunoSEQ multiplex PCR, while the TCRdb copy is restricted to in-frame clones and leaves out a portion. V and J calls and clone size are given by that table; D and trimming were obtained from the DNA. Of more than 80,000 clones listed, roughly 86% are singletons. The ends were cut back, 1 base at V and 6 bases at J, with 14 bases in the middle. From germline, CDR1 is MNHEY and CDR2 SVGAGI. This CDR3 is 15 amino acids long. V and J are TRBV6-5 and TRBJ2-3, with D possibly TRBD2 on 7 matching bases. The source is a man between 45 and 60 years old with active or convalescent COVID-19. The sample was peripheral blood. CDR3 protein: CASSYLGAGVDTQYF. The CDR3 region has the DNA TGTGCCAGCAGTTACTTGGGGGCGGGGGTCGATACGCAGTATTTT.